The source of this T cell receptor beta chain is a study of OX40 agonist ivuxolimab in advanced cancers. With regard to the full study: Ivuxolimab was a fully human IgG2 agonistic monoclonal antibody targeting the costimulatory receptor OX40 (CD134). Partial responses were achieved by three dose-escalation patients, of whom one had hepatocellular carcinoma and two had cutaneous melanoma. The paper covers the monotherapy dose-escalation part of the phase I ivuxolimab trial, which included N of about 56 patients. Intravenous ivuxolimab was administered to patients every 2 weeks at six dose levels: 0.01, 0.1, 0.3, 1.5, 3 and 10 mg/kg. A male proportion of 70% to 90% and a mean age of approximately 61 years, ranging from 23 to 79, were recorded for the dose-escalation cohort. Peripheral TCRbeta sequencing aimed to test whether ivuxolimab altered TCR sequence diversity and caused clonal T-cell expansion. Of the approximately 50 patients in dose escalation, approximately 20 had hepatocellular carcinoma, around 15 had melanoma, 9 had renal cell carcinoma and 9 had head and neck cancer. Patients were allowed to have had prior anti-PD-1, anti-PD-L1 or anti-CTLA-4 therapy, and around two fifths of the dose-escalation patients had been treated with checkpoint inhibitors. Summary of the overall study and its limitations: The antigen specificity of the clonally expanded peripheral T cells was not determined. After ivuxolimab, CD8+ T cells had more expanded clones than CD4+ T cells on average. At doses of 0.1 to 3.0 mg/kg, clonal expansion of both CD4+ and CD8+ T cells in blood was seen between baseline and week 6. In the 0.1-3.0 mg/kg groups, partial responders were among the patients with the lowest normalized peripheral clonal expansion, particularly in CD8+ T cells. Low levels of normalized T-cell clonal expansion were also seen in some nonresponding patients.

Patients with autoimmune disease history or receiving systemic immunosuppression were excluded from the trial. Peripheral blood for TCR sequencing was collected from all dose cohorts at baseline, on cycle 4 day 1, and on cycle 7 day 1. Samples came from an open-label, multicenter, first-in-human phase I dose-escalation trial of ivuxolimab. Adults with locally advanced or metastatic melanoma, renal cell carcinoma, hepatocellular carcinoma or head and neck squamous cell carcinoma were enrolled in the trial. Before TCR sequencing, CD4+ and CD8+ T cells were separately sorted from peripheral blood. Notes on this clone: Which antigen it targets is not known. Nothing much larger sits one base from this clone, and base qualities are not available.

For sequencing of the TCRbeta CDR3 region, genomic DNA was extracted from the sorted cells. The immunoSEQ Assay was used to sequence the TCRbeta CDR3 regions. TCRdb provides this immuneACCESS table in a form limited to in-frame rearrangements. Some clones are lacking; in checked studies, under half of them reflect an unresolved V gene, and why the rest are absent is not known. This sample lists approximately 69,000 clones; approximately 81% were detected once. The biggest ten clones account for roughly 7.9% of the sample. Here the sequenced sample was CD4+ or CD8+ T cells sorted from blood, taken in a trial of the OX40 agonist ivuxolimab. The source is an adult with an advanced solid tumor such as melanoma, head and neck, liver or kidney cancer.

The CDR3 is CASMKGGAKNIQYF. The bases are TGTGCCAGCATGAAGGGAGGTGCCAAAAACATTCAGTACTTC. The V and J segments used are TRBV6-4 and TRBJ2-4; matching of 6 bases hints at TRBD2 as the D gene. From a lookup of the germline V gene, CDR1 and CDR2 are MRHNA and SNTAGT. Trimming takes 7 bases from V and 1 base from J, and the germline ends sit 11 bases apart. The CDR3 numbers 14 residues from cysteine through phenylalanine. Only the CDR3 DNA stays, 42 bases, in frame from base 1.